This T cell receptor (beta chain) is drawn from a study of metastatic and nonmetastatic thyroid tumors. About the research overall: Where malignant and benign thyroid patients were concerned, repertoires were compared across blood and tumor or nodule tissue.

With respect to this clone: Its antigen is currently unknown.

V lost 2 bases to trimming and J lost 2 bases, with 13 bases between them. The CDR3 loop spans 15 amino acids. Germline values: CDR1 MNHEY, CDR2 SVGEGT. Authors' analysis steps: The authors used CDR3 differences across clinicopathological groups to build a distant-metastasis classifier for papillary thyroid cancer. TCRdb redid the clone calls on the PCR reads using MiXCR. TCRdb, rather than the study authors, made the V and J calls. Of about 10,000 clones in the sample, approximately 33% were seen once. Study observations and caveats: Malignant tumors reportedly showed significantly higher TCR beta diversity than benign nodules in both blood and tumor.

All patients were untreated before thyroid surgery. The sequenced sample consisted of adjacent normal tissue. This TCR was sampled from a female donor with papillary thyroid cancer or a benign thyroid nodule (not recorded which). Some clones in this sample may be carry-over from other donors' samples. This chain connects TRBV6-2 or TRBV6-3 to TRBJ2-7; D is uncertain. This CDR3 reads CASSYNIDLTYEQYF. In nucleotides, the CDR3 is TGTGCCAGCAGTTACAATATAGACCTAACCTACGAGCAGTACTTC.